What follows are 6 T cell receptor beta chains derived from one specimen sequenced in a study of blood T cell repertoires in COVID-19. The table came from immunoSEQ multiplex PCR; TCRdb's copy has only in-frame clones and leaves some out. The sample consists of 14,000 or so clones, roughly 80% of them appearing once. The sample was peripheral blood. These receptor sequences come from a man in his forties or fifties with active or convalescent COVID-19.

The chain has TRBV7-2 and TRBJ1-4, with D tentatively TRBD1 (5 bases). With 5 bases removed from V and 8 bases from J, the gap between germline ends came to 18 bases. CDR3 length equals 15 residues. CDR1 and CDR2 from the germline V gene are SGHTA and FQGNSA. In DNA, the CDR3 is TGTGCCAGCAGCCCCCTTAAGGGGCGTTTGGAAAAACTGTTTTTT. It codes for CASSPLKGRLEKLFF. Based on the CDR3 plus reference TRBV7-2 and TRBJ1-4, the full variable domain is GAGVSQSPSNKVTEKGKDVELRCDPISGHTALYWYRQSLGQGLEFLIYFQGNSAPDKSGLPSDRFSAERTGGSVSTLTIQRTQQEDSAVYLCASSPLKGRLEKLFFGSGTQLSVL.

CDR3 sequence: CASSQEKGVSGPTLTDTQYF. The CDR3 DNA sequence: TGTGCCAGCAGCCAAGAGAAGGGAGTAAGCGGTCCCACCCTTACAGATACGCAGTATTTT. This rearrangement joins TRBV3-1 (or the pseudogene TRBV3-2) to TRBJ2-3; TRBD2 might be the D (5 bases). Germline CDR1 and CDR2: LGHDT and YNNKEL (reference sequence). V was trimmed by 0 bases and J by 3 bases, leaving 25 bases between them. The CDR3 covers 20 residues.

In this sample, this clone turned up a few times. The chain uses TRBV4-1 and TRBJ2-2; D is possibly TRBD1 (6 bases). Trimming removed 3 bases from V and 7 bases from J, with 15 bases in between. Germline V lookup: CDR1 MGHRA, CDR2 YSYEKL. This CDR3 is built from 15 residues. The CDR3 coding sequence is TGCGCCAGCAGCCACCCCTCGAGGGGGTTCGGGGAGCTGTTTTTT. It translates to CASSHPSRGFGELFF.

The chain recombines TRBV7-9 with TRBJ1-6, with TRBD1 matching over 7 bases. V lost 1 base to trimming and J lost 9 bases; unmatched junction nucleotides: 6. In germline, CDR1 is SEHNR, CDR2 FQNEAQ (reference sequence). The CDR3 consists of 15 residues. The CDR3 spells CASSLEGAVGSPLHF. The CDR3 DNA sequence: TGTGCCAGCAGCTTAGAGGGGGCTGTGGGTTCACCCCTCCACTTT.

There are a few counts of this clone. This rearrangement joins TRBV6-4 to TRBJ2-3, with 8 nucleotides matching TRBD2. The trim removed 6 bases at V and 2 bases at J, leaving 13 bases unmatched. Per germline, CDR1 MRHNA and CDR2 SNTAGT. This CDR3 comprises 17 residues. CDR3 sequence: CASRENGAGESTDTQYF. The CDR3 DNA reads TGTGCCAGCAGGGAGAATGGAGCGGGAGAATCCACAGATACGCAGTATTTT.

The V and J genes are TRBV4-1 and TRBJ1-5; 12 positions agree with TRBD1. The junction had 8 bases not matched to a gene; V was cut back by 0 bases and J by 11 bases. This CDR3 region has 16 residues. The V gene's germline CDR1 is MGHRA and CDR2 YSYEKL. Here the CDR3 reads CASSQEGTGGPQAQHF. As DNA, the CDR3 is TGCGCCAGCAGCCAAGAGGGGACAGGGGGCCCCCAGGCCCAGCATTTT.